This T cell receptor beta chain comes out of a study of control samples from healthy donors and cancer patients. The CDR3 has 14 amino acids. Germline values: CDR1 SGHTA, CDR2 FQGNSA. V was trimmed by 2 bases and J by 7 bases, leaving 15 bases between them. Measured with immunoSEQ multiplex PCR; TCRdb has only the in-frame clones, and not every one. Here the sample spans some 150,000 clones, around 94% being singletons. V gene TRBV7-2 combines with J gene TRBJ2-7, with D tentatively TRBD1 (6 bases). The TCR sequence derives from a man between 60 and 75 years old with colorectal cancer. The source material was PBMCs. The CDR3 is CASSLFPGEREQYF. The CDR3 DNA reads TGTGCCAGCAGCTTATTTCCAGGGGAAAGGGAGCAGTACTTC.